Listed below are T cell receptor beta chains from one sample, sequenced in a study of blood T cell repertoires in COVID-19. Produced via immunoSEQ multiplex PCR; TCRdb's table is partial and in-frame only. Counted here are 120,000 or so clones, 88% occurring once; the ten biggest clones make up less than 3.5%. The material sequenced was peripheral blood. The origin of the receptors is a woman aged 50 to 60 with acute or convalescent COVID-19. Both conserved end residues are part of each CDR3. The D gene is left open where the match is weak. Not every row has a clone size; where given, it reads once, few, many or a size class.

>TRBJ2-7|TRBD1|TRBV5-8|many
TGTGCCAGCAGCCCGACAGGGGTGCGTTCCTACGAGCAGTACTTC
CASSPTGVRSYEQYF
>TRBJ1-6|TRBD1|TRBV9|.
TGTGCCAGTCGACAGGGCCCCCGTAATAATTCACCCCTCCACTTT
CASRQGPRNNSPLHF
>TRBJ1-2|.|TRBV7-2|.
TGTGCCAGCAGCTTAGGGGGCCCCGAGTATGGCTACACCTTC
CASSLGGPEYGYTF
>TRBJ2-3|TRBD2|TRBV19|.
TGTGCCAGTAGTATGAGCGGGATCAGGGCAGATACGCAGTATTTT
CASSMSGIRADTQYF
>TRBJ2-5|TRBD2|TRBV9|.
TGTGCCAGCAGCGTAGAAAGGCGGGGGGCGGGAGAGACCCAGTACTTC
CASSVERRGAGETQYF
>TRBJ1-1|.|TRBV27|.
TGTGCCAGCAGTTTGACCAGGAAGAACACTGAAGCTTTCTTT
CASSLTRKNTEAFF
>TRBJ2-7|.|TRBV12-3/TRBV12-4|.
TGTGCCAGCAGTCTGGACACCTACGAGCAGTACTTC
CASSLDTYEQYF
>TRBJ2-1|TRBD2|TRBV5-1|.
TGCGCCAGCAGCTCCCTTGGGAGGGACAATGAGCAGTTCTTC
CASSSLGRDNEQFF
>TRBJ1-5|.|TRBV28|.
TGTGCCAGCAGTTTTATGGCAGGGGGCAATCAGCCCCAGCATTTT
CASSFMAGGNQPQHF
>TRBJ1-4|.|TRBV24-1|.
TGTGCCACCAGTGATCCTAGGAACAACCATGAAAAACTGTTTTTT
CATSDPRNNHEKLFF
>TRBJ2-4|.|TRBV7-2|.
TGTGCCAGCAGCTTAGCCCCGTGGGAGGAAAACATTCAGTACTTC
CASSLAPWEENIQYF
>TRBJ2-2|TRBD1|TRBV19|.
TGTGCCAGTAGTACCCTACTCGGACAGGCGGTGGGGTACGGGGAGCTGTTTTTT
CASSTLLGQAVGYGELFF
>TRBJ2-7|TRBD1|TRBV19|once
TGTGCCAGTAGTATAGGGGACAGGGGCCATCACTTC
CASSIGDRGHHF
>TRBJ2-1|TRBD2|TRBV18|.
TGTGCCAGCTCACCACCCCCAGCGGGGTACAATGAGCAGTTCTTC
CASSPPPAGYNEQFF
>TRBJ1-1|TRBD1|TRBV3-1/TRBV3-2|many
TGTGCCAGCAGCCGGGGACAGGGGAACACTGAAGCTTTCTTT
CASSRGQGNTEAFF
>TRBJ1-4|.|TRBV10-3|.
TGTGCCACCCGGGGGGGGACACCTAATGAAAAACTGTTTTTT
CATRGGTPNEKLFF
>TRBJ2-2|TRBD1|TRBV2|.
TGTGCCAGCGCGCGGACAGGGTCCCCCGGGGAGCTGTTTTTT
CASARTGSPGELFF
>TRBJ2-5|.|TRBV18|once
TGTGCCAGCTCACCGGGCTGGGGCCGCGAGACCCAGTACTTC
CASSPGWGRETQYF
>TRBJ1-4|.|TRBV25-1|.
TGTGCCAGCAGTGCGAAGTCGGGTGATTATACAACTAATGAAAAACTGTTTTTT
CASSAKSGDYTTNEKLFF
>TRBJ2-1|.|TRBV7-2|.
TGTGCCAGCAGCTTAGTAGTAAGTGCTAGGAAAAATGAGCAGTTCTTC
CASSLVVSARKNEQFF
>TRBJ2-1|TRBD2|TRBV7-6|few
TGTGCCAGCAGCAAAGGGCGGGAGGGCTACAATGAGCAGTTCTTC
CASSKGREGYNEQFF
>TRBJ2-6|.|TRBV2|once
TGTGCCAGCAGTGAAAGAGGAATCGCTGGGGCCAACGTCCTGACTTTC
CASSERGIAGANVLTF
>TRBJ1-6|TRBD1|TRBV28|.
TGTGCCAGCAGTTTTCTGCGGAAGACAGGGGGTTCACCCCTCCACTTT
CASSFLRKTGGSPLHF
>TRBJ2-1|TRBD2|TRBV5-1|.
TGCGCCAGCAGCTTTGGACTAGCGGGGAAGAGCTCCTACAATGAGCAGTTCTTC
CASSFGLAGKSSYNEQFF
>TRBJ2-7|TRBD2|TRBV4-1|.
TGCGCCAGCAGCCAAGAGGAGGTTGCCGGGACTAGCGGGAGGTTACCCTACGAGCAGTACTTC
CASSQEEVAGTSGRLPYEQYF
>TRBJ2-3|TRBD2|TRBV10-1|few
TGCGCCAGCAGACTAGCGGGAGAGGGAGATACGCAGTATTTT
CASRLAGEGDTQYF
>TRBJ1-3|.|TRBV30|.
TGTGCCTGGAGTGTAGGGGCAGGGGGAAACACCATATATTTT
CAWSVGAGGNTIYF
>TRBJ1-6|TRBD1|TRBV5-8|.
TGTGCCAGCAGCGGCCCAGGGGGATCTAATTCACCCCTCCACTTT
CASSGPGGSNSPLHF
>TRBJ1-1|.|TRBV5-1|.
TGCGCCAGCAGCTTGGAGGGGCGCGGGATGACTGAAGCTTTCTTT
CASSLEGRGMTEAFF
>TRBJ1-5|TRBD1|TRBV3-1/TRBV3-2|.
TGTGCCAGCAGCCTTACCGGGACAGGCAATCAGCCCCAGCATTTT
CASSLTGTGNQPQHF